Following are 13 T cell receptor beta chains from one sample sequenced in a study of shared clonotypes between healthy human individuals. CD45RO-negative cells were positively selected for CCR7, leaving out terminally differentiated effector memory CD45RA+ cells. TCRdb's table, derived via immunoSEQ multiplex PCR, lists solely in-frame clones and lacks some. The table records almost 700,000 clones, approximately 90% of them present only once. The specimen sequenced was naive CD8+ T cells sorted from blood. The receptors here all came from a man younger than 40 in good health.

V is TRBV4-1 and J is TRBJ2-7; 10 bases line up with TRBD2. CDR1 is MGHRA and CDR2 is YSYEKL in the germline V gene. The CDR3 spans 15 residues. V was pared by 1 base and J by 5 bases, with 5 bases of the junction left unmatched. The CDR3 DNA sequence: TGCGCCAGCAGCCAAGTTCTAGCGGGAGAGGACGAGCAGTACTTC. It is translated as CASSQVLAGEDEQYF.

In nucleotides, the CDR3 is TGCGCCAGCAGCCACAAGCGGGAGGGATCCTACGAGCAGTACTTC. Translated, it gives CASSHKREGSYEQYF. This sequence joins TRBV4-1 and TRBJ2-7; 10 nucleotides line up with TRBD2. This CDR3 is 15 amino acids long. V shed 3 bases, J shed 1 base, and the junction held 3 bases outside the gene matches. Germline lookup yields CDR1 MGHRA and CDR2 YSYEKL.

The CDR3 reads CASSVSGSYEQYF. The CDR3 nucleotides are TGTGCCAGCAGCGTTTCCGGGAGCTACGAGCAGTACTTC. The V call is TRBV9, the J call TRBJ2-7, with D possibly TRBD2 on 6 matching bases. The V end was cut by 2 bases, the J end by 3 bases, with 9 bases between. CDR3 size: 13 residues. Germline CDR1 is SGDLS and CDR2 is YYNGEE.

Only one count was recorded for this clone. The chain is built from TRBV27 and TRBJ1-5; possible D gene TRBD1, 5 bases. Germline V gives CDR1 MNHEY, CDR2 SMNVEV (reference sequence). The V end was cut by 6 bases, the J end by 5 bases, with 14 bases between. This CDR3 spans 14 amino acids. This chain's CDR3 is CASSSDKYYQPQHF. In DNA form, the CDR3 reads TGTGCCAGCAGCTCGGACAAGTATTATCAGCCCCAGCATTTT.

The rearrangement links TRBV27 to TRBJ1-2; weak D call: TRBD1 (6 bases). CDR1 and CDR2 (germline): MNHEY, SMNVEV (reference sequence). The CDR3 is 13 residues long. The V end was cut by 1 base, the J end by 5 bases, with 8 bases between. CDR3 region: CASSLWQGYGYTF. DNA for the CDR3: TGTGCCAGCAGTTTATGGCAGGGGTATGGCTACACCTTC.

The chain links TRBV9 to TRBJ2-7; either TRBD1 or TRBD2 may fit D (6 bases each). Between the trimmed V and J ends, which lost 7 bases and 5 bases, there was a span of 16 bases. CDR1 and CDR2 (germline): SGDLS, YYNGEE. CDR3 size: 13 residues. DNA of the CDR3: TGTGCCAGCGGCGGAGGGGGGTTTGACGAGCAGTACTTC. It is translated as CASGGGGFDEQYF.

The chain employs TRBV4-1 and TRBJ2-2; tentative D call: TRBD1 (6 bases). Germline CDR1 MGHRA, CDR2 YSYEKL. Trimming cost V 3 bases and J 2 bases, with 19 bases left between them. The CDR3 loop spans 18 amino acids. Written as DNA, the CDR3 is TGCGCCAGCAGCCAGAGTTCCGGGACACACTTAAACACCGGGGAGCTGTTTTTT. Translated, it gives CASSQSSGTHLNTGELFF.

The gene calls are TRBV27 and TRBJ2-1; 11 bases fit TRBD2. Germline V CDR1 and CDR2: MNHEY, SMNVEV (reference sequence). The CDR3 is 15 amino acids. Unmatched junction bases numbered 5, after V lost 2 bases and J lost 8 bases. The CDR3 is CASSLSTSGRYEQFF. CDR3 nucleotide sequence: TGTGCCAGCAGTTTAAGTACTAGCGGGAGATATGAGCAGTTCTTC.

The chain uses TRBV6-1 and TRBJ2-7; D uncertain. This CDR3 contains 16 residues. Germline CDR1 is MNHNS and CDR2 is SASEGT. Trimming shortened V by 4 bases and J by 3 bases, and 19 bases separated the two germline ends. The CDR3 nucleotides are TGTGCCAGCAGTGTAGTCGACCCGAAGCATGGCTACGAGCAGTACTTC. Translation: CASSVVDPKHGYEQYF.

The V gene is TRBV6-4, the J gene TRBJ1-2; D is unclear. Trimming shortened V by 4 bases and J by 6 bases, and 15 bases separated the two germline ends. The germline V gene has CDR1 MRHNA and CDR2 SNTAGT. The CDR3 consists of 14 residues. The CDR3 DNA reads as TGTGCCAGCAGTGGATACGGTGCCGGACATGGCTACACCTTC. Amino acids: CASSGYGAGHGYTF.

This chain joins TRBV6-4 and TRBJ2-1; 8 nucleotides line up with TRBD2. Germline V gene data show CDR1 as MRHNA and CDR2 as SNTAGT. With 0 bases clipped from V and 4 bases from J, the junction kept 2 bases outside the gene matches. The CDR3 spans 15 residues. CDR3 loop: CASSDSTSEYNEQFF. CDR3 DNA: TGTGCCAGCAGTGACTCGACTAGCGAGTACAATGAGCAGTTCTTC.

The chain couples TRBV7-9 to TRBJ1-2; D call uncertain. Germline V gives CDR1 SEHNR, CDR2 FQNEAQ (reference sequence). The CDR3 is 14 residues long. V lost 4 bases, J lost 4 bases, and 13 bases lay in between. This CDR3 is CASSSRPYRYGYTF. The CDR3 DNA sequence: TGTGCCAGCAGCTCCCGACCATACCGCTATGGCTACACCTTC.

The DNA for the CDR3 is TGTGCCAGCAGCCGAATTGTGGGACAACTTAATGAAAAACTGTTTTTT. Translating gives CASSRIVGQLNEKLFF. V and J are TRBV5-8 and TRBJ1-4; perhaps TRBD1 as D (6 bases). V shed 4 bases and J shed 4 bases, with 17 bases lying between them. The CDR3 spans 16 residues. Germline assignment: CDR1 SGHTS and CDR2 YDEGEE. The entire variable domain, with the rest obtained from reference TRBV5-8 and TRBJ1-4, is as follows: EAGVTQSPTHLIKTRGQQATLRCSPISGHTSVYWYQQALGLGLQFLLWYDEGEERNRGNFPPRFSGRQFPNYSSELNVNALELEDSALYLCASSRIVGQLNEKLFFGSGTQLSVL.